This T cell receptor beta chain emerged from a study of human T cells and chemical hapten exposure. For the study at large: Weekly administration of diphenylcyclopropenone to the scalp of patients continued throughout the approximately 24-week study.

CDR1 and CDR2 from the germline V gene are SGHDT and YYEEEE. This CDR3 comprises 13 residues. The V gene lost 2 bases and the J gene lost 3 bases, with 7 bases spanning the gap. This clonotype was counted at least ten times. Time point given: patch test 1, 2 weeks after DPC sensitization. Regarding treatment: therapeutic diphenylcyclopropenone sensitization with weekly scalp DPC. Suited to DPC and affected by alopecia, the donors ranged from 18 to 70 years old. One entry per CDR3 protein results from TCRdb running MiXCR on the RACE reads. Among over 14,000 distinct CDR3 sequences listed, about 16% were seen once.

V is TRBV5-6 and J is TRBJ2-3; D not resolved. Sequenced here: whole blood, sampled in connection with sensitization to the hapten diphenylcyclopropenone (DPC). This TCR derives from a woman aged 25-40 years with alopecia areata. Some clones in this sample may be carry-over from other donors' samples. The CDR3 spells CASSFLGTDTQYF. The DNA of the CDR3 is TGTGCCAGCAGCTTTCTGGGAACAGATACGCAGTATTTT.